The 20 T cell receptor beta chains below were found in one sample sequenced in a study of shared clonotypes between healthy human individuals (TCRdb year 2020). To prepare the library, the immunoSEQ multiplex PCR assay was applied. Sourced from immuneACCESS, this table was stored by TCRdb with only in-frame sequences that have V and J called. A share of the clones is absent; for the studies checked, an unresolved V gene accounts for under half, and the remainder has no known explanation. The table for this sample lists under 2.5 million clones; 85% to 95% of them were counted only once. About 0.36% of the sample goes to the ten largest clones. Source material: naive CD4+ T cells from PBMCs. The cell subset or site label here, explained by the study, means: CD45RA+ positively selected. The receptors were sampled from a young man in good health. Some clones in this sample may be carry-over from other donors' samples.

Worth noting for this clone: Other DNA variants within this sample encode the same CDR3. The genes are TRBV27 and TRBJ2-5, with 7 bases that match TRBD1. The CDR3 is 13 amino acids. The V segment lost 6 bases and the J segment 4 bases; nucleotides outside the gene matches: 5. Germline V gene sequence: CDR1 MNHEY, CDR2 SMNVEV (reference sequence). This CDR3 is CASRRQGRETQYF. CDR3 in DNA: TGTGCCAGCAGGCGACAGGGAAGAGAGACCCAGTACTTC.

This sequence joins TRBV29-1 and TRBJ2-2; TRBD1 matches 9 bases. Germline V lookup: CDR1 SQVTM, CDR2 ANQGSEA. CDR3 length: 13 residues. Trimming removed 3 bases from V and 8 bases from J; junction bases left unmatched: 4. The CDR3 nucleotides read TGCAGCGTTGATGGGACAGGGCAAGGGGAGCTGTTTTTT. It codes for CSVDGTGQGELFF.

V and J are TRBV7-3 and TRBJ2-7; 10 bases match TRBD1. Germline V CDR1 and CDR2: SGHTA, FQGTGA. The CDR3 spans 14 residues. The CDR3 sequence is CAPDRGMTSYEQYF. DNA of the CDR3: TGTGCGCCGGACAGGGGGATGACCTCCTACGAGCAGTACTTC.

The V gene is TRBV11-2, the J gene TRBJ2-7; D gene ambiguous. This CDR3 spans 13 amino acids. V was shortened by 3 bases and J by 3 bases, with 9 bases between the two germline ends. CDR1 is SGHAT and CDR2 is FQNNGV in the germline V gene. This CDR3 reads CASSFGPIYEQYF. The CDR3 DNA is TGTGCCAGCAGCTTTGGCCCGATCTACGAGCAGTACTTC.

The rearrangement uses TRBV28 and TRBJ2-2, with D uncertain. Trimming left V 6 bases short and J 0 bases short, with 8 bases between. Per the germline V gene, CDR1 is MDHEN and CDR2 is SYDVKM. The CDR3 runs 14 residues. Written as DNA, the CDR3 is TGTGCCAGCAGCCAAGGCCCGAACACCGGGGAGCTGTTTTTT. Translated: CASSQGPNTGELFF.

This clone appeared a few times. This CDR3 is CSAKGEEQLFF. The CDR3 DNA sequence: TGCAGTGCTAAGGGAGAGGAGCAACTGTTTTTT. The genes are TRBV20-1 and TRBJ1-4; D ambiguous. Trimming pared 4 bases from V and 12 bases from J, leaving 12 bases between. CDR1 DFQATT and CDR2 SNEGSKA come from the germline V gene (reference sequence). CDR3 length equals 11 residues.

The genes are TRBV28 and TRBJ2-5; D ambiguous. Germline V gives CDR1 MDHEN, CDR2 SYDVKM. The V and J ends lost 6 bases and 5 bases respectively, with 10 bases between them. The CDR3 runs 12 residues. CDR3 sequence reads: CASSITGETQYF. The CDR3, as DNA: TGTGCCAGCAGCATAACGGGTGAGACCCAGTACTTC.

The chain couples TRBV2 to TRBJ2-6; 10 bases align to TRBD1. Germline values: CDR1 SNHLY, CDR2 FYNNEI. V lost 10 bases and J lost 4; bases outside the gene matches: 7. This CDR3 is built from 15 residues. The CDR3 loop reads CAIGTGAAGANVLTF. As DNA, the CDR3 is TGTGCCATCGGGACAGGGGCAGCAGGGGCCAACGTCCTGACTTTC.

The CDR3 sequence is CASTPTVGRTSFRNEQFF. The CDR3 DNA follows: TGTGCCAGCACCCCAACTGTCGGGAGGACTAGCTTTCGGAATGAGCAGTTCTTC. V usage is TRBV11-1 and J usage is TRBJ2-1, with 8 bases fitting TRBD2. CDR1 SGHAT and CDR2 FQDESV come from the germline V gene (reference sequence). The junction had 21 bases not matched to a gene; V was cut back by 7 bases and J by 7 bases. This CDR3 contains 18 residues.

The chain joins TRBV15 to TRBJ2-2; 10 bases fit TRBD2. Germline loops: CDR1 LNHNV, CDR2 YYDKDF (reference sequence). V trimming: 5 bases; J trimming: 6 bases; junction bases outside the gene matches: 9. CDR3 length: 16 amino acids. The CDR3 is CATSGSGRAGAGELFF. DNA of the CDR3: TGTGCCACCAGCGGGAGCGGGAGGGCCGGTGCCGGGGAGCTGTTTTTT.

On this clone: The same CDR3 is also encoded by other DNA sequences in this sample. The chain links TRBV28 to TRBJ2-2; a possible D gene is TRBD1 (6 bases). V was trimmed by 3 bases and J by 4 bases, leaving 9 bases between them. Germline values: CDR1 MDHEN, CDR2 SYDVKM. The CDR3 spans 14 residues. For the CDR3, the DNA is TGTGCCAGCAGTTTCCAGGGGAGCACCGGGGAGCTGTTTTTT. It is translated as CASSFQGSTGELFF.

In its sample, this clone was seen once. The V gene is TRBV2, the J gene TRBJ1-3, with D unclear. This CDR3 has 11 amino acids. The V gene's germline CDR1 is SNHLY and CDR2 FYNNEI. CDR3 nucleotides: TGTGTCAGTGGCGCGGGAAACACCATATATTTT. The encoded protein is CVSGAGNTIYF.

This clone was seen only once. The chain is built from TRBV7-9 and TRBJ1-4; D unclear. Germline lookup yields CDR1 SEHNR and CDR2 FQNEAQ (reference sequence). CDR3 length equals 11 residues. V lost 6 bases and J lost 11, with 10 bases in between. The CDR3 spells CASRFGGKLFF. The CDR3 nucleotides read TGTGCCAGCAGGTTCGGAGGGAAACTGTTTTTT.

This chain joins TRBV2 and TRBJ2-1, with 9 bases fitting TRBD2. CDR1 is SNHLY, CDR2 FYNNEI, per germline. The J segment lost 7 bases and the V segment lost 4 bases, leaving 8 bases of the junction unmatched. The CDR3 has 15 amino acids. The CDR3 nucleotides are TGTGCCAGCAGTGTACTGGCTAGCGGGGTAAATGAGCAGTTCTTC. Its protein product is CASSVLASGVNEQFF.

The rearrangement links TRBV28 to TRBJ1-1, with TRBD1 as a possible D gene (6 bases). This CDR3 is 14 amino acids long. Germline CDR1 MDHEN, CDR2 SYDVKM. Trimming took off 6 bases at V and 0 bases at J, with 11 bases between the two ends. CDR3 DNA: TGTGCCAGCAGACCTGGGGGCCTGAACACTGAAGCTTTCTTT. This translates into CASRPGGLNTEAFF.

The chain recombines TRBV30 with TRBJ1-1; D is uncertain. The CDR3 is 12 residues long. Germline CDR1 reads GTSNPN; CDR2 reads SVGIG (reference sequence). CDR3 region: CACGPSNTEAFF. The CDR3 DNA follows: TGTGCATGTGGACCGTCAAACACTGAAGCTTTCTTT. Together with reference TRBV30 and TRBJ1-1, the CDR3 gives the full variable domain: SQTIHQWPATLVQPVGSPLSLECTVEGTSNPNLYWYRQAAGRGLQLLFYSVGIGQISSEVPQNLSASRPQDRQFILSSKKLLLSDSGFYLCACGPSNTEAFFGQGTRLTVV.

The chain carries TRBV6-1 and TRBJ1-5, with 7 bases fitting TRBD1. The ends lost 0 bases at V and 9 bases at J; junction bases unmatched: 14. CDR1 MNHNS and CDR2 SASEGT come from the germline V gene. This CDR3 is built from 17 residues. The CDR3 coding sequence is TGTGCCAGCAGTGAAGCATTATTAACAGGGGCGCTTCCGCCCCAGCATTTT. Its protein is CASSEALLTGALPPQHF.

In nucleotides, the CDR3 is TGTGCCAGCACCTTGGCGGGGGCCTACGAGCAGTACTTC. Its protein product is CASTLAGAYEQYF. The rearrangement joins TRBV28 to TRBJ2-7; 7 nucleotides line up with TRBD2. The CDR3 loop spans 13 amino acids. V lost 7 bases to trimming and J lost 2 bases; unmatched junction nucleotides: 5. CDR1 is MDHEN and CDR2 is SYDVKM in the germline V gene. Using reference TRBV28 and TRBJ2-7 for the parts outside the CDR3, the full variable domain is DVKVTQSSRYLVKRTGEKVFLECVQDMDHENMFWYRQDPGLGLRLIYFSYDVKMKEKGDIPEGYSVSREKKERFSLILESASTNQTSMYLCASTLAGAYEQYFGPGTRLTVT.

The chain recombines TRBV4-2 with TRBJ1-2, with 11 bases fitting TRBD1. The length of the CDR3 is 14 residues. J gave up 7 bases and V 5 bases, and 6 bases lay outside the gene matches. From germline, CDR1 is LGHNA and CDR2 YNFKEQ. CDR3 region: CASSLPGTGGGYTF. DNA of the CDR3: TGTGCCAGCAGCTTACCCGGGACAGGGGGTGGCTACACCTTC.

The chain uses TRBV5-1 and TRBJ2-2; 10 bases map to TRBD1. The CDR3 covers 16 residues. V was clipped by 6 bases and J by 3 bases; unmatched bases: 8. Germline assignment: CDR1 SGHRS and CDR2 YFSETQ. The DNA for the CDR3 is TGCGCCAGCACGGACACCGGGACAGGGGACACCGGGGAGCTGTTTTTT. It translates to CASTDTGTGDTGELFF.